The 10 T cell receptor beta chains in this list originate from one sample, sequenced in a study of CD4 T cells in relation to SARS-CoV-2 and coronaviruses. Clones were read by immunoSEQ multiplex PCR, and TCRdb kept only the in-frame ones, dropping some. The sample consists of over 15,000 clones, 70% to 80% of them appearing once. The antigens for these receptors are not known. CD4+ T cells from unexposed donors were obtained before the COVID-19 pandemic (2011-2018). After about 10 days of culture, CD4+ T cells were isolated. Sequencing was done on a sample of CD4+ T cells from PBMCs, cultured in vitro. The receptors stem from a human donor in good health.

The chain links TRBV10-2 to TRBJ2-5, with TRBD1 identical over 9 bases. V lost 7 bases to trimming and J lost 6 bases; unmatched junction nucleotides: 9. In germline, CDR1 is WSHSY, CDR2 SAAADI. The CDR3 runs to 14 residues. CDR3 sequence reads: CASTAGQGTKTQYF. The CDR3 bases are TGCGCCAGCACCGCCGGACAGGGGACGAAGACCCAGTACTTC.

This clone came up once. CDR3 loop: CASSVSGSYNEQFF. The CDR3 bases are TGTGCCAGCAGCGTCTCCGGATCCTACAATGAGCAGTTCTTC. This rearrangement joins TRBV9 to TRBJ2-1; D remains unclear. Germline values: CDR1 SGDLS, CDR2 YYNGEE. The CDR3 contains 14 residues. V was cut by 2 bases and J by 1 base, with 7 bases left in between.

This chain connects TRBV19 to TRBJ2-5; D is undetermined. Germline lookup yields CDR1 LNHDA and CDR2 SQIVND (reference sequence). CDR3 size: 13 residues. Trimming took 2 bases from V and 2 from J, leaving 6 bases between them. This chain's CDR3 is CASSIKIQETQYF. The CDR3 DNA reads TGTGCCAGTAGTATAAAAATTCAAGAGACCCAGTACTTC.

The rearrangement links TRBV7-2 to TRBJ1-5; 10 bases fit TRBD1. The CDR3 totals 16 residues. Trimming at V came to 5 bases and at J to 7 bases, leaving 11 bases not matched to a gene. From germline, CDR1 is SGHTA and CDR2 FQGNSA. The CDR3 loop reads CASSPRGQGLRQPQHF. The CDR3 DNA reads as TGTGCCAGCAGCCCTAGGGGACAGGGGTTGAGACAGCCCCAGCATTTT. The entire variable domain, with the rest obtained from reference TRBV7-2 and TRBJ1-5, is as follows: GAGVSQSPSNKVTEKGKDVELRCDPISGHTALYWYRQSLGQGLEFLIYFQGNSAPDKSGLPSDRFSAERTGGSVSTLTIQRTQQEDSAVYLCASSPRGQGLRQPQHFGDGTRLSIL.

This chain links TRBV19 with TRBJ2-1; 16 bases agree with TRBD2. V lost 6 bases to trimming and J lost 11 bases; unmatched junction nucleotides: 7. CDR1 is LNHDA and CDR2 is SQIVND in the germline V gene (reference sequence). This CDR3 region has 15 residues. The chain's CDR3 is CASRTGTSGREQQFF. The CDR3, as DNA: TGTGCCAGTAGGACCGGGACTAGCGGGAGGGAGCAGCAGTTCTTC.

The chain carries TRBV5-6 and TRBJ1-6; 8 bases are shared with TRBD1. V was pared by 4 bases and J by 10 bases, with 7 bases of the junction left unmatched. The CDR3 contains 14 residues. Looked up from germline, CDR1 is SGHDT and CDR2 is YYEEEE. This chain's CDR3 is CASSTPRGLSPLHF. CDR3 sequence (DNA): TGTGCCAGCAGCACCCCCAGGGGGCTCTCACCCCTCCACTTT.

This chain uses TRBV5-1 with TRBJ1-4; 7 bases are a match to TRBD1. J was trimmed by 4 bases and V by 3 bases; bases with no gene match: 3. The length of the CDR3 is 14 residues. Germline V gives CDR1 SGHRS, CDR2 YFSETQ. The CDR3 region has the DNA TGCGCCAGCAGCTCAGGGACAGTTAATGAAAAACTGTTTTTT. This encodes CASSSGTVNEKLFF.

The chain employs TRBV6-2 or TRBV6-3 and TRBJ2-5; the D is unclear. The CDR3 contains 12 residues. Germline assignment: CDR1 MNHEY and CDR2 SVGEGT. The germline V and J ends were trimmed by 5 bases and 4 bases, with 8 bases remaining between them. DNA of the CDR3: TGTGCCAGCAGTGAGAAAAGAGAGACCCAGTACTTC. Residues: CASSEKRETQYF.

This chain connects TRBV12-5 to TRBJ1-5; no clear D gene. Looked up from germline, CDR1 is LGHNT and CDR2 is FRNRAP. CDR3 length: 16 amino acids. V lost 2 bases and J lost 0, with 11 bases in between. Here the CDR3 reads CASGLLAGYSNQPQHF. The CDR3 DNA is TGTGCTAGTGGTTTGTTGGCAGGATATAGCAATCAGCCCCAGCATTTT.

The chain is built from TRBV2 and TRBJ2-1, with 12 bases that match TRBD2. Trimming removed 8 bases from V and 4 bases from J; junction bases left unmatched: 6. The length of the CDR3 is 15 residues. Germline V gene sequence: CDR1 SNHLY, CDR2 FYNNEI. The CDR3 coding sequence is TGTGCCAGCTCACCCGGGACTAGCGGGTACAATGAGCAGTTCTTC. It yields the protein CASSPGTSGYNEQFF. Supplemented by reference TRBV2 and TRBJ2-1, the full variable domain reads EPEVTQTPSHQVTQMGQEVILRCVPISNHLYFYWYRQILGQKVEFLVSFYNNEISEKSEIFDDQFSVERPDGSNFTLKIRSTKLEDSAMYFCASSPGTSGYNEQFFGPGTRLTVL.